This T cell receptor (beta chain) was identified in a study of shared clonotypes between healthy human individuals. Regarding this clone: The antigen remains undetermined.

Here immunoSEQ multiplex PCR was the method, and the copy in TCRdb shows in-frame clones only, minus some. The table has approximately 600,000 clones, around 95% seen once. Study outcomes and limitations: Non-shared clonotypes had lower generation probabilities than those shared by all four donors. There were few donors, and this limited the genetic and exposure-history diversity represented.

The CDR3 length is 14 residues. Trimming took off 5 bases at V and 6 bases at J, with 16 bases between the two ends. CDR1 is MDHEN, CDR2 SYDVKM, per germline. The naive CD8 subset, CD45RO-negative cells positively selected for CCR7, excluded terminally differentiated effector memory CD45RA+ cells. Sequencing was done on a sample of naive CD8+ T cells sorted from blood. The receptor's source is a woman aged 25 to 39 in good health. This sequence joins TRBV28 and TRBJ1-2; perhaps TRBD1 as D (6 bases). The CDR3 spells CASSEAGARNGYTF. The CDR3, as DNA: TGTGCCAGCAGTGAGGCGGGGGCGCGAAATGGCTACACCTTC.